The 11 T cell receptor beta chains below all came from one sample that was sequenced in a study of yellow fever vaccine responses in identical twins. Using its own MiXCR run on the RT-PCR reads, TCRdb lists one record per CDR3 protein. The sample consists of around 5,800 distinct CDR3 sequences, about 76% of them appearing once. The sequenced sample was T cells from blood (PBMCs), unsorted or a sorted subset (not recorded which), obtained before or after yellow fever vaccination (not recorded which). The receptors were gathered from a woman in her late teens or twenties who received the yellow fever vaccine.

The chain combines TRBV7-6 with TRBJ2-1, with 8 positions matching TRBD1. This CDR3 has 15 residues. Trimming removed 5 bases from V and 1 base from J; junction bases left unmatched: 4. Germline values: CDR1 SGHVS, CDR2 FNYEAQ. The CDR3 coding sequence is TGTGCCAGCAGCCGCGGACAGGGTTCCTACAATGAGCAGTTCTTC. Protein sequence: CASSRGQGSYNEQFF.

In DNA form, the CDR3 reads TGTGCCAGCAGTTTACAGACAGGCTACAATGAGCAGTTCTTC. It is translated as CASSLQTGYNEQFF. This chain joins TRBV6-5 and TRBJ2-1, with D perhaps matching TRBD1 (6 bases). Trimming removed 4 bases from V and 3 bases from J, with 10 bases in between. Germline V gives CDR1 MNHEY, CDR2 SVGAGI. The CDR3 spans 14 residues.

The V gene is TRBV4-1, the J gene TRBJ1-3; D gene uncertain. Germline V gives CDR1 MGHRA, CDR2 YSYEKL. CDR3 length equals 12 residues. Trimming shortened V by 1 base and J by 7 bases, and 5 bases separated the two germline ends. The CDR3: CASSQAGNTIYF. The CDR3 DNA sequence: TGCGCCAGCAGCCAAGCGGGGAACACCATATATTTT.

The genes are TRBV6-1 and TRBJ1-2, with D unresolved. CDR3 length: 12 amino acids. Per the germline V gene, CDR1 is MNHNS and CDR2 is SASEGT. The germline V and J ends were trimmed by 8 bases and 0 bases, with 7 bases remaining between them. This chain's CDR3 is CASYGANYGYTF. The DNA for the CDR3 is TGTGCCAGCTACGGAGCTAACTATGGCTACACCTTC.

The rearrangement joins TRBV4-1 to TRBJ1-5; TRBD1 matches at 10 bases. V trimming: 2 bases; J trimming: 4 bases; junction bases outside the gene matches: 2. The CDR3 has 15 amino acids. Germline values: CDR1 MGHRA, CDR2 YSYEKL. The CDR3 loop is CASSQPGQGNQPQHF. The CDR3, as DNA: TGCGCCAGCAGCCAACCGGGACAGGGGAATCAGCCCCAGCATTTT.

In nucleotides, the CDR3 is TGCGCCAGCAGTACGAAAATGTCCCTTAAAAATGAGCAGTTCTTC. Protein: CASSTKMSLKNEQFF. V and J are TRBV10-1 and TRBJ2-1; D is ambiguous. The CDR3 length is 15 residues. The V gene lost 5 bases and the J gene lost 7 bases, with 18 bases spanning the gap. Germline V gene sequence: CDR1 WNHNN, CDR2 SYGVQD (reference sequence).

This chain joins TRBV5-4 and TRBJ2-1; D not resolved. From germline, CDR1 is SGHNT and CDR2 YYREEE (reference sequence). V was clipped by 0 bases and J by 1 base, with 5 bases between them. The CDR3 extends over 14 amino acids. CDR3 nucleotides: TGTGCCAGCAGCTTGGGCAGTTCCTACAATGAGCAGTTCTTC. Amino acid sequence: CASSLGSSYNEQFF.

CDR3 amino acids: CASSQNGGGTDTQYF. CDR3 coding DNA: TGTGCCAGCAGCCAAAACGGGGGGGGCACAGATACGCAGTATTTT. This chain links TRBV4-2 with TRBJ2-3; 8 positions match TRBD2. The CDR3 runs 15 residues. Germline CDR1 reads LGHNA; CDR2 reads YNFKEQ. V was clipped by 2 bases and J by 1 base; unmatched bases: 2.

This chain links TRBV29-1 with TRBJ2-1; TRBD2 agrees at 7 bases. Looked up from germline, CDR1 is SQVTM and CDR2 is ANQGSEA. CDR3 length: 14 residues. After removal of 4 bases from V and 8 bases from J, the junction contained 11 bases not matched to a gene. The CDR3: CSVGAGLGWYEQFF. The CDR3 DNA follows: TGCAGCGTTGGAGCGGGGCTCGGCTGGTATGAGCAGTTCTTC.

This clonotype appeared a few times. The chain recombines TRBV12-3 or TRBV12-4 with TRBJ2-2; 9 positions agree with TRBD1. V was pared by 1 base and J by 1 base, with 4 bases of the junction left unmatched. The CDR3 loop spans 17 amino acids. CDR3 sequence: CASSLVPGQGNTGELFF. DNA for the CDR3: TGTGCCAGCAGTTTAGTCCCGGGACAGGGGAACACCGGGGAGCTGTTTTTT.

In its sample, this clonotype was seen once. J is TRBJ1-1 and V is TRBV7-6, with unresolved D. The V end lost 0 bases, the J end lost 0 bases, and 8 bases lay between the germline ends. The CDR3 loop spans 15 amino acids. CDR1 is SGHVS and CDR2 is FNYEAQ in the germline V gene. DNA of the CDR3: TGTGCCAGCAGCTTAGCGTGGGAAATGAACACTGAAGCTTTCTTT. Its translation is CASSLAWEMNTEAFF.